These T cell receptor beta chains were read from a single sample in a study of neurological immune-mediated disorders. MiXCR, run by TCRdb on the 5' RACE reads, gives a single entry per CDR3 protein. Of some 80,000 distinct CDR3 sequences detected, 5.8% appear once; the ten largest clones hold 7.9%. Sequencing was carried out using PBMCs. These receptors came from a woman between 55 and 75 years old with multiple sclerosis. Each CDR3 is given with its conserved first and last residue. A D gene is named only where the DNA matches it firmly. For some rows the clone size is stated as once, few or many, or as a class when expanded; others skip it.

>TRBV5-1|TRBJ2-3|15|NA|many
TGCGCCAGCAGCTCCAGACAGGTGGGCACAGATACGCAGTATTTT
CASSSRQVGTDTQYF
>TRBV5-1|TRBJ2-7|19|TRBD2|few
TGCGCCAGCAGCTTGGGGTACGGGACTAGCGGGGGGTCCGCCTACGAGCAGTACTTC
CASSLGYGTSGGSAYEQYF
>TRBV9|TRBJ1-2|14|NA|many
TGTGCCAGCAGCGTAGCTGGCAGGAACTATGGCTACACCTTC
CASSVAGRNYGYTF
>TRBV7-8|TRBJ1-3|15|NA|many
TGTGCCAGCAGCTTAGCGGGGACATCTGGAAACACCATATATTTT
CASSLAGTSGNTIYF
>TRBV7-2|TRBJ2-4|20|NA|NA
TGTGCCAGCAGCTTAGCTTCTACGGAGATTGCGGGGTGGATTCAAAACATTCAGTACTTC
CASSLASTEIAGWIQNIQYF
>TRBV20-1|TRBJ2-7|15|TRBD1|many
TGCAGTGCTAGAGGAGTCCAGGGACAGGGATACGAGCAGTACTTC
CSARGVQGQGYEQYF
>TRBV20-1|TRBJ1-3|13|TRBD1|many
TGCAGTGCAACCGGGACAGGGATAGGCACCATATATTTT
CSATGTGIGTIYF
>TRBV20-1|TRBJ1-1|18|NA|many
TGCAGTGCTAGAGATGTCCTAGAGCGCCGACAGGCAAAAACTGAAGCTTTCTTT
CSARDVLERRQAKTEAFF
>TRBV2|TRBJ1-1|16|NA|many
TGTGCCAGCAGTGAAGCAGGAGTTAGGGTGAACACTGAAGCTTTCTTT
CASSEAGVRVNTEAFF
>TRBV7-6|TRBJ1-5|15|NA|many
TGTGCCAGCAGCTTAGGGGGTCTGGTGGATCAGCCCCAGCATTTT
CASSLGGLVDQPQHF
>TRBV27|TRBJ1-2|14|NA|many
TGTGCCAGCAGTTTATCGAGATCCTTCTATGGCTACACCTTC
CASSLSRSFYGYTF
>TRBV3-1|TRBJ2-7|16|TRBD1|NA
TGTGCCAGCAGCCAAGGTGACAGGGGGAGCTCCTACGAGCAGTACTTC
CASSQGDRGSSYEQYF
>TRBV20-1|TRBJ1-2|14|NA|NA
TGCAGTGCTAGAGATGTACGAGAAAACTATGGCTACACCTTC
CSARDVRENYGYTF